Given below is one T cell receptor (beta chain) in context. The target antigen is unknown. This CDR3 region has 14 residues. V shed 0 bases and J shed 3 bases, with 8 bases lying between them. CDR1 and CDR2 from the germline V gene are SEHNR and FQNEAQ (reference sequence). The PCR had 60 Vbeta and 13 Jbeta primers. Clones were sequenced by immunoSEQ multiplex PCR, and TCRdb holds only the in-frame ones, with some missing. Of about 180,000 clones listed, 80% are singletons. The entry originates in a study of cytomegalovirus exposure and HLA in healthy donors. Study conclusions and caveats: Previous analysis showed most TCR beta V segments were productive about 90% or about 30% of the time. Because they were indistinguishable, some V segments, including TRBV6-2 and TRBV6-3, were excluded. A later analysis linked a missense variant in DCLRE1C to the trimming of TCR beta V and J genes.

The V call is TRBV7-9, the J call TRBJ1-1, with D unresolved. Sequencing used PBMCs. The sequence derives from a woman in her 30s in good health and CMV-seronegative. CDR3 bases: TGTGCCAGCAGCTTAGCGGGCTCTTACACTGAAGCTTTCTTT. It yields the protein CASSLAGSYTEAFF.